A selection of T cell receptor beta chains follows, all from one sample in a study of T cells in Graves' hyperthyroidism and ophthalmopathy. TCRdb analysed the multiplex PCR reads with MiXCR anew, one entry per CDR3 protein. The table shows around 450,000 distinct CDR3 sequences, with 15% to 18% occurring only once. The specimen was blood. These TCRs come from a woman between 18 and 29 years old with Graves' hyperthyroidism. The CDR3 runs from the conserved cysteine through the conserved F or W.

CDR3 protein: CAISDLREGAGNTIYF
J gene: TRBJ1-3
V gene: TRBV10-3

CDR3 protein: CAWNRGTEAFF
J gene: TRBJ1-1
V gene: TRBV30

CDR3 protein: CATSGVAGAAGELFF
J gene: TRBJ2-2
V gene: TRBV24-1

CDR3 protein: CASILSARHSSYEQYF
J gene: TRBJ2-7
V gene: TRBV27

CDR3 protein: CSVVEGMNGYTF
J gene: TRBJ1-2
V gene: TRBV29-1

CDR3 protein: CASSEVKGTGGYTF
J gene: TRBJ1-2
V gene: TRBV2

CDR3 protein: CASSAGTDTQYF
J gene: TRBJ2-3
V gene: TRBV11-2

CDR3 protein: CASSPRLAGGQETQYF
J gene: TRBJ2-5
V gene: TRBV7-9

CDR3 protein: CASSLDPLAGGTDTQYF
J gene: TRBJ2-3
V gene: TRBV5-1

CDR3 protein: CASRDTNYGYTF
J gene: TRBJ1-2
V gene: TRBV12-3/TRBV12-4

CDR3 protein: CASSLRQGGLTGELFF
J gene: TRBJ2-2
V gene: TRBV7-2

CDR3 protein: CASSPIAGGGNEQFF
J gene: TRBJ2-1
V gene: TRBV3-1

CDR3 protein: CSVKTSGTGFYEQYF
J gene: TRBJ2-7
V gene: TRBV20-1

CDR3 protein: CASGLEPDEKLFF
J gene: TRBJ1-4
V gene: TRBV12-5

CDR3 protein: CASSGTYYEQYF
J gene: TRBJ2-7
V gene: TRBV12-3/TRBV12-4

CDR3 protein: CASRSGGGEDTQYF
J gene: TRBJ2-3
V gene: TRBV6-1

CDR3 protein: CARGTDYGYTF
J gene: TRBJ1-2
V gene: TRBV30

CDR3 protein: CASSVDPEVSPLHF
J gene: TRBJ1-6
V gene: TRBV5-1

CDR3 protein: CASLGPGKETQYF
J gene: TRBJ2-5
V gene: TRBV10-3

CDR3 protein: CATSAGADGNTIYF
J gene: TRBJ1-3
V gene: TRBV6-2/TRBV6-3

CDR3 protein: CASSLATTSYNEQFF
J gene: TRBJ2-1
V gene: TRBV11-3

CDR3 protein: CASSSQGGLAGPYEQYF
J gene: TRBJ2-7
V gene: TRBV6-1

CDR3 protein: CASSLVLGGGYTF
J gene: TRBJ1-2
V gene: TRBV11-2

CDR3 protein: CASSLGQGPYTGELFF
J gene: TRBJ2-2
V gene: TRBV5-1

CDR3 protein: CASSPTGDSSFPYEQYF
J gene: TRBJ2-7
V gene: TRBV19

CDR3 protein: CASSLKGPGPLRRGYTF
J gene: TRBJ1-2
V gene: TRBV13

CDR3 protein: CASSSSFRDRVYEQYF
J gene: TRBJ2-7
V gene: TRBV19

CDR3 protein: CASSFLSPLDREREVDQPQHF
J gene: TRBJ1-5
V gene: TRBV7-8

CDR3 protein: CAWTIRRGQETQYF
J gene: TRBJ2-5
V gene: TRBV30

CDR3 protein: CSAHREDGELFF
J gene: TRBJ2-2
V gene: TRBV29-1

CDR3 protein: CASSQGGNKNIQYF
J gene: TRBJ2-4
V gene: TRBV4-1

CDR3 protein: CASSLAPETQYF
J gene: TRBJ2-5
V gene: TRBV12-3/TRBV12-4

CDR3 protein: CASSLTGFEAFF
J gene: TRBJ1-1
V gene: TRBV7-9

CDR3 protein: CASSFFGTSRTGELFF
J gene: TRBJ2-2
V gene: TRBV7-2

CDR3 protein: CAWNLGGWNQPQHF
J gene: TRBJ1-5
V gene: TRBV30